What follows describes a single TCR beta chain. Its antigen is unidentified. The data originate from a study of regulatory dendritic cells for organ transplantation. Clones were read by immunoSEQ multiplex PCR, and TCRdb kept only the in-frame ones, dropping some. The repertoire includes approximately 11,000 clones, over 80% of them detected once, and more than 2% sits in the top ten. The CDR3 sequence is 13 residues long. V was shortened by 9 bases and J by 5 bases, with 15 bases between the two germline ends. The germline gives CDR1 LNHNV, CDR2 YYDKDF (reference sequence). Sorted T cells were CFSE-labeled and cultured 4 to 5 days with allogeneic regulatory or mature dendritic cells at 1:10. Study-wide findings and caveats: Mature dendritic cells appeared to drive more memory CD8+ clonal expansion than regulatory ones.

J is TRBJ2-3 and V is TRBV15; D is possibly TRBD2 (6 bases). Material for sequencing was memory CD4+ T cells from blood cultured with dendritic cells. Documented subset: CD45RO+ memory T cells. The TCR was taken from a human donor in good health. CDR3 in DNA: TGTGCCACACTGGGACTTCTAGGAGATACGCAGTATTTT. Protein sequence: CATLGLLGDTQYF. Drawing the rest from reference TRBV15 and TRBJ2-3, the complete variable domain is DAMVIQNPRYQVTQFGKPVTLSCSQTLNHNVMYWYQQKSSQAPKLLFHYYDKDFNNEADTPDNFQSRRPNTSFCFLDIRSPGLGDTAMYLCATLGLLGDTQYFGPGTRLTVL.